This passage covers 20 T cell receptor beta chains from one sample sequenced in a study of T cell responses to AZD1222 COVID-19 vaccine (dated by TCRdb to about 2021). The intended sense of this specimen's time point label: baseline before first vaccination. Library construction relied on the immunoSEQ multiplex PCR assay. Drawn from immuneACCESS, this table holds only the in-frame rearrangements with V and J called that TCRdb kept. Clones are partly lost; checked studies trace under half to an unresolved V gene and leave the rest unexplained. Counted in this sample were approximately 110,000 clones; nearly 90% of them appeared once. Around a sixth of the sample lies in the top ten. The sample in question was peripheral blood, obtained on day 0 of AZD1222 vaccination. The receptors here all came from an adult in good health.

This clone has only a few counts. The J gene is TRBJ2-5, the V gene TRBV24-1; D ambiguous. V was pared by 5 bases and J by 5 bases, with 5 bases between. CDR3 length: 11 residues. CDR1 and CDR2 from the germline V gene are KGHDR and SFDVKD. The CDR3 sequence is CATSVGETQYF. CDR3 DNA: TGTGCCACCAGTGTGGGGGAGACCCAGTACTTC.

Points on this clone: A read error may produce the germline difference seen at one junction end. The rearrangement links TRBV6-5 to TRBJ2-7; TRBD1 is a possible D gene (6 bases). CDR1 and CDR2 (germline): MNHEY, SVGAGI. This CDR3 is 12 amino acids long. The CDR3 loop is CASTQGSSEQYF. In nucleotides, the CDR3 is TGTGCCAGCACACAGGGATCCTCCGAGCAGTACTTC.

The chain carries TRBV6-5 and TRBJ2-2; D gene unclear. The CDR3 is made up of 13 amino acids. Germline V gives CDR1 MNHEY, CDR2 SVGAGI. Trimming took off 4 bases at V and 4 bases at J, with 7 bases between the two ends. The CDR3 is CASSFVPTGELFF. CDR3 DNA sequence: TGTGCCAGCAGTTTTGTTCCCACCGGGGAGCTGTTTTTT.

J is TRBJ2-7 and V is TRBV30; 12 bases match TRBD2. CDR1 GTSNPN and CDR2 SVGIG come from the germline V gene (reference sequence). After removal of 2 bases from V and 6 bases from J, the junction contained 5 bases not matched to a gene. The CDR3 runs to 14 residues. The CDR3 sequence is CAWSKLAGGREQYF. The CDR3 DNA follows: TGTGCCTGGAGTAAACTAGCGGGGGGCCGCGAGCAGTACTTC. Filled out from reference TRBV30 and TRBJ2-7, the complete variable domain reads SQTIHQWPATLVQPVGSPLSLECTVEGTSNPNLYWYRQAAGRGLQLLFYSVGIGQISSEVPQNLSASRPQDRQFILSSKKLLLSDSGFYLCAWSKLAGGREQYFGPGTRLTVT.

The V gene is TRBV12-3 or TRBV12-4, the J gene TRBJ1-1, with D unresolved. CDR3 length: 13 amino acids. The V and J ends lost 3 bases and 5 bases respectively, with 10 bases between them. This CDR3 reads CASSFNSGTEAFF. The CDR3 DNA sequence: TGTGCCAGCAGTTTTAATTCGGGTACTGAAGCTTTCTTT.

The chain is built from TRBV6-1 and TRBJ1-5; D not resolved. Per the germline V gene, CDR1 is MNHNS and CDR2 is SASEGT. V gave up 0 bases and J gave up 4 bases, with 7 bases separating them. This CDR3 comprises 14 residues. The CDR3 spells CASSEAGRNQPQHF. The CDR3, as DNA: TGTGCCAGCAGTGAAGCGGGCAGGAATCAGCCCCAGCATTTT.

The chain couples TRBV3-1 (or the pseudogene TRBV3-2) to TRBJ2-7; 9 nucleotides agree with TRBD1. The CDR3 is 15 amino acids. The J segment lost 1 base and the V segment lost 1 base, leaving 2 bases of the junction unmatched. Germline V CDR1 and CDR2: LGHDT, YNNKEL (reference sequence). CDR3 region: CASSQVGTGSYEQYF. CDR3 nucleotides: TGTGCCAGCAGCCAAGTCGGGACAGGGTCCTACGAGCAGTACTTC.

This chain joins TRBV21-1 and TRBJ1-5; the table's TRBD1 call for D was not verified on the DNA. TRBV21-1 is classified as a pseudogene. The CDR3 is 17 residues long. The CDR3 DNA is TGTGCCAGCAGCAAAGCTAGGGACAGGGGTAGCAATCAGCCCCAGCATTTT. This encodes CASSKARDRGSNQPQHF.

The chain carries TRBV5-1 and TRBJ1-5; D might be TRBD1 (6 bases). CDR1 SGHRS and CDR2 YFSETQ come from the germline V gene. The V end was cut by 5 bases, the J end by 8 bases, with 14 bases between. There are 13 residues in the CDR3. The CDR3 sequence: CASSLEGVEPQHF. Written as DNA, the CDR3 is TGCGCCAGCAGTCTGGAGGGGGTTGAGCCCCAGCATTTT.

V gene TRBV7-3 combines with J gene TRBJ1-1, with 7 positions matching TRBD1. The J segment lost 1 base and the V segment lost 5 bases, leaving 4 bases of the junction unmatched. CDR3 size: 14 residues. Germline V lookup: CDR1 SGHTA, CDR2 FQGTGA. The CDR3 reads CASSPGTANTEAFF. The CDR3 DNA follows: TGTGCCAGCAGCCCAGGGACAGCGAACACTGAAGCTTTCTTT.

The rearrangement joins TRBV2 to TRBJ2-5; a weak D match, TRBD2 (6 bases). The CDR3 is 12 residues long. The V end was cut by 2 bases, the J end by 5 bases, with 6 bases between. The germline V gene encodes CDR1 SNHLY and CDR2 FYNNEI. Written as DNA, the CDR3 is TGTGCCAGCAGTGAACGGGGGGAGACCCAGTACTTC. It encodes CASSERGETQYF.

The V gene is TRBV11-3, the J gene TRBJ2-1; D unclear. There are 19 residues in the CDR3. CDR1 and CDR2 (germline): SGHNT, YENEEA. Trimming cost V 0 bases and J 4 bases, with 22 bases left between them. The chain's CDR3 is CASSLDLTHGGRGYNEQFF. The CDR3 DNA follows: TGTGCCAGCAGCTTAGATCTAACCCATGGTGGTAGAGGATACAATGAGCAGTTCTTC.

The chain uses TRBV27 and TRBJ2-7; 9 nucleotides agree with TRBD1. V lost 5 bases, J lost 9 bases, and 8 bases stayed unmatched. The V gene's germline CDR1 is MNHEY and CDR2 SMNVEV (reference sequence). The CDR3 sequence is 13 residues long. The CDR3 sequence: CASSVGQGRGQYF. The CDR3 nucleotides read TGTGCCAGCAGTGTCGGACAGGGGAGGGGGCAGTACTTC.

The chain has TRBV18 and TRBJ1-5, with D tentatively TRBD1 (5 bases). The V and J ends lost 6 bases and 0 bases respectively, with 12 bases between them. Germline CDR1 KGHSH, CDR2 LQKENI. The CDR3 is made up of 15 amino acids. In DNA form, the CDR3 reads TGTGCCAGCTCGTCCGAGACAGCTAGCAATCAGCCCCAGCATTTT. It encodes CASSSETASNQPQHF. Combining the CDR3 with reference TRBV18 and TRBJ1-5 gives the whole variable domain NAGVMQNPRHLVRRRGQEARLRCSPMKGHSHVYWYRQLPEEGLKFMVYLQKENIIDESGMPKERFSAEFPKEGPSILRIQQVVRGDSAAYFCASSSETASNQPQHFGDGTRLSIL.

The rearrangement uses TRBV18 and TRBJ1-3; D gene uncertain. V was cut by 2 bases and J by 0 bases, with 2 bases left in between. Germline CDR1 KGHSH, CDR2 LQKENI. The CDR3 has 13 amino acids. This CDR3 is CASSPASGNTIYF. In nucleotides, the CDR3 is TGTGCCAGCTCACCAGCCTCTGGAAACACCATATATTTT.

CDR3 loop: CASSYGGTSSSYNEQFF. Here the CDR3 DNA reads TGTGCCAGCAGCTATGGGGGGACTAGCAGCTCCTACAATGAGCAGTTCTTC. The gene calls are TRBV5-4 and TRBJ2-1, with 9 positions matching TRBD2. Trimming at V came to 3 bases and at J to 0 bases, leaving 7 bases not matched to a gene. The CDR3 extends over 17 amino acids. CDR1 is SGHNT, CDR2 YYREEE, per germline (reference sequence).

The chain employs TRBV6-5 and TRBJ2-5; 8 bases line up with TRBD2. Germline CDR1 MNHEY, CDR2 SVGAGI. V was clipped by 5 bases and J by 2 bases; unmatched bases: 7. The CDR3 contains 15 residues. For the CDR3, the DNA is TGTGCCAGCAGTCCTATTACTAGCGGACAAGAGACCCAGTACTTC. The encoded protein is CASSPITSGQETQYF.

The chain joins TRBV7-9 to TRBJ1-2; D remains ambiguous. The CDR3 spans 15 residues. V was shortened by 1 base and J by 8 bases, with 17 bases between the two germline ends. Germline values: CDR1 SEHNR, CDR2 FQNEAQ (reference sequence). As DNA, the CDR3 is TGTGCCAGCAGCTTAGACCGGAGCCAAGTAGGGGGCTACACCTTC. Translated: CASSLDRSQVGGYTF.

The sample holds one count of this clone. The genes are TRBV4-2 and TRBJ1-5, with a possible D match to TRBD1 (5 bases). This CDR3 comprises 16 residues. Germline CDR1 LGHNA, CDR2 YNFKEQ. Between the trimmed V and J ends, which lost 0 bases and 3 bases, there was a span of 12 bases. As DNA, the CDR3 is TGTGCCAGCAGCCAAGATCCCGGGGGACTCAATCAGCCCCAGCATTTT. This translates into CASSQDPGGLNQPQHF.

This rearrangement joins TRBV5-1 to TRBJ2-3, with 12 bases that match TRBD2. V gave up 4 bases and J gave up 2 bases; unmatched junction bases: 5. The CDR3 runs to 16 residues. Germline CDR1 reads SGHRS; CDR2 reads YFSETQ. The CDR3 bases are TGCGCCAGCAGCGCTAGCGGGAGGGCAAACACAGATACGCAGTATTTT. As protein: CASSASGRANTDTQYF.